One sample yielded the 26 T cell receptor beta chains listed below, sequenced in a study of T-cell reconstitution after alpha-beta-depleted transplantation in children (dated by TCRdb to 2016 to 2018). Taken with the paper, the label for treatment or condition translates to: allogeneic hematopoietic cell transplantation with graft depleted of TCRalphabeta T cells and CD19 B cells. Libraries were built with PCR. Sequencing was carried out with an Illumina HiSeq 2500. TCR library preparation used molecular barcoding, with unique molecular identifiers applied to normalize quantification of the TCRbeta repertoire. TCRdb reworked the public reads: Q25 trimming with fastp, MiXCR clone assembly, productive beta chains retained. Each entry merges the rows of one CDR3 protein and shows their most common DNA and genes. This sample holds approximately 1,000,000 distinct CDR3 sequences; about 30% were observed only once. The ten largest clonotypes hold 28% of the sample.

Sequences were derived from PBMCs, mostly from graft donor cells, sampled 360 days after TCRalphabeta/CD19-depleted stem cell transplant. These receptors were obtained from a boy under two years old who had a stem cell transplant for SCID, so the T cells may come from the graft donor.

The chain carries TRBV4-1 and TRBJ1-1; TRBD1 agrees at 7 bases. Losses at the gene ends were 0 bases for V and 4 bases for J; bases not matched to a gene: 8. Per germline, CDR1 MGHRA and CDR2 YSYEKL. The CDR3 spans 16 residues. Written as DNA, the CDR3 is TGCGCCAGCAGCCAAGATCGGGCAGGGGGTGTCACTGAAGCTTTCTTT. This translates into CASSQDRAGGVTEAFF.

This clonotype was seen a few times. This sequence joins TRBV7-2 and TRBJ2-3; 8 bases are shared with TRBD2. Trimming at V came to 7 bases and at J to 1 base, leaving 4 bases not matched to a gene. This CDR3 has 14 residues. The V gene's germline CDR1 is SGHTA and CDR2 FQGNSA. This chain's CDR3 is CASTAGGRTDTQYF. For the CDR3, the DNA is TGTGCCAGCACCGCGGGGGGACGCACAGATACGCAGTATTTT.

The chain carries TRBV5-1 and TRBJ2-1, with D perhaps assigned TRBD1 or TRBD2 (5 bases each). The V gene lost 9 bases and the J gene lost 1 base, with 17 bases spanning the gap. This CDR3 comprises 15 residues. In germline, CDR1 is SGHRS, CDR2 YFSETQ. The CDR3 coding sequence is TGCGCCATCCCCTGGGACCTAGGATCCTACAATGAGCAGTTCTTC. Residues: CAIPWDLGSYNEQFF.

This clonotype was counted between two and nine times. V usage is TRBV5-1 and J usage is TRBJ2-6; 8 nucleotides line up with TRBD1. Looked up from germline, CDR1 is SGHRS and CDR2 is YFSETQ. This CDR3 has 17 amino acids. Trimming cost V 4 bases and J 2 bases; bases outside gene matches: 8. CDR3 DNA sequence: TGCGCCAGCAGCCACGTAGGGACAGGAGCTGGGGCCAACGTCCTGACTTTC. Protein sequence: CASSHVGTGAGANVLTF.

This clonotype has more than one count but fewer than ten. CDR3 amino acids: CASSFGEASGYTF. DNA for the CDR3: TGTGCCAGCAGCTTCGGAGAGGCAAGTGGCTACACCTTC. This rearrangement joins TRBV7-9 to TRBJ1-2; no reliable D call. The CDR3 loop spans 13 amino acids. V shed 3 bases and J shed 7 bases, with 12 bases lying between them. Germline CDR1 and CDR2: SEHNR and FQNEAQ (reference sequence). The whole variable domain, filled in from reference TRBV7-9 and TRBJ1-2, reads DTGVSQNPRHKITKRGQNVTFRCDPISEHNRLYWYRQTLGQGPEFLTYFQNEAQLEKSRLLSDRFSAERPKGSFSTLEIQRTEQGDSAMYLCASSFGEASGYTFGSGTRLTVV.

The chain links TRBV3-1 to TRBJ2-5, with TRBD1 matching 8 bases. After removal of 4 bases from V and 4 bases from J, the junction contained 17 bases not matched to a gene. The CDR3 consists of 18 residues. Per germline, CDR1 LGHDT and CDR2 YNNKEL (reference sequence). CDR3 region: CASSRNRRATGGRETQYF. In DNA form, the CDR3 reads TGTGCCAGCAGCCGAAACAGGCGCGCTACAGGGGGTAGAGAGACCCAGTACTTC.

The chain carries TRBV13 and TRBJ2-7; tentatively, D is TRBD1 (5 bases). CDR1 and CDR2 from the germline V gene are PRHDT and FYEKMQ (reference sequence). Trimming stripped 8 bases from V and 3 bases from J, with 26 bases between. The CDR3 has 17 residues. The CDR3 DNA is TGTGCCAGCGCTCTGCTCAGGACACATACCGACCGCTACGAGCAGTACTTC. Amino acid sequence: CASALLRTHTDRYEQYF.

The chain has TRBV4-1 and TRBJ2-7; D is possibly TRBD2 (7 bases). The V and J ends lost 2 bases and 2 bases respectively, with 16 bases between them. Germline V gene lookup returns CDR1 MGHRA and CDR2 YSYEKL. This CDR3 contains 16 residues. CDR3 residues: CASSQRGGTTAYEQYF. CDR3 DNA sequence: TGCGCCAGCAGCCAAAGGGGGGGGACTACGGCCTACGAGCAGTACTTC.

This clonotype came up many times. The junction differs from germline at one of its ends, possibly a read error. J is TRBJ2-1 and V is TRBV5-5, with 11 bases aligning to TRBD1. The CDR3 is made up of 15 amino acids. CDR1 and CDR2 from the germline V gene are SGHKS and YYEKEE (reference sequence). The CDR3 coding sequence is TGCGCCAGCAGTCCCGGGACAGGGGGTTACAATGAGCAGTTCTTC. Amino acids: CASSPGTGGYNEQFF.

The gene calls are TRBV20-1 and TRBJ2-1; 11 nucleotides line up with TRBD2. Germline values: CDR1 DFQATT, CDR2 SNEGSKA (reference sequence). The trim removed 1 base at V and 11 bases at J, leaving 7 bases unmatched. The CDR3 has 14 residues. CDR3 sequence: CSARAEGTSGKQFF. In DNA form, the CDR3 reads TGCAGTGCTAGAGCCGAAGGGACTAGCGGTAAGCAGTTCTTC.

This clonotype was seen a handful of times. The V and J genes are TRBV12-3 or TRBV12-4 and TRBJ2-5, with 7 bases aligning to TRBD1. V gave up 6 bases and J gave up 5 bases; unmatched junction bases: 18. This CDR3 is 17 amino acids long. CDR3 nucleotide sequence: TGTGCCAGCAGCCCCGGTACAGGGGTGGTCCGTTGGGAGACCCAGTACTTC. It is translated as CASSPGTGVVRWETQYF.

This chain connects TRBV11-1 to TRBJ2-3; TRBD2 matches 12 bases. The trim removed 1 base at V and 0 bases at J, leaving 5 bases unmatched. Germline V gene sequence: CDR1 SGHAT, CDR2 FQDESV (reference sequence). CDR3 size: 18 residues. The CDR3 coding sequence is TGTGCCAGCAGCTTAGTAGTTGGACTAGCGGGGAGCACAGATACGCAGTATTTT. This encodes CASSLVVGLAGSTDTQYF.

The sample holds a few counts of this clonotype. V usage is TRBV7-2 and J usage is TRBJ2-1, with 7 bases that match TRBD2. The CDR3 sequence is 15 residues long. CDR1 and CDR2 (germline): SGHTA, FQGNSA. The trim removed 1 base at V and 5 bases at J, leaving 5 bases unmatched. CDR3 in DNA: TGTGCCAGCAGCTTAGTGGGGGGGTCGAACAATGAGCAGTTCTTC. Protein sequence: CASSLVGGSNNEQFF.

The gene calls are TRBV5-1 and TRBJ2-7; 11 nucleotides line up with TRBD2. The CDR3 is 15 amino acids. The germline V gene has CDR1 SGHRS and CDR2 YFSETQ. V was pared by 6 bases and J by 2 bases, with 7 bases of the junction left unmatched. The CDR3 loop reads CASTDETSGTYEQYF. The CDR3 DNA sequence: TGCGCCAGCACCGACGAGACTAGCGGGACCTACGAGCAGTACTTC.

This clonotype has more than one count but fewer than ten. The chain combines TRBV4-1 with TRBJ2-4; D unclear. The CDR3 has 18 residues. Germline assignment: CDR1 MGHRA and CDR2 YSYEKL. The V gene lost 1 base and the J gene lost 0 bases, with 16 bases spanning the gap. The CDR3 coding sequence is TGCGCCAGCAGCCAAGTCCTCACAGATATAATAGCCAAAAACATTCAGTACTTC. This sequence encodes CASSQVLTDIIAKNIQYF.

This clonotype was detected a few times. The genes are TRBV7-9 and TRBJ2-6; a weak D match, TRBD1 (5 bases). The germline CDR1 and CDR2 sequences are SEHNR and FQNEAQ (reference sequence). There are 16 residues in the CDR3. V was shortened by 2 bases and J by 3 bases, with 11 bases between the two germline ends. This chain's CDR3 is CASSLKGALGANVLTF. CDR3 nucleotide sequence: TGTGCCAGCAGCTTAAAAGGGGCGCTTGGGGCCAACGTCCTGACTTTC.

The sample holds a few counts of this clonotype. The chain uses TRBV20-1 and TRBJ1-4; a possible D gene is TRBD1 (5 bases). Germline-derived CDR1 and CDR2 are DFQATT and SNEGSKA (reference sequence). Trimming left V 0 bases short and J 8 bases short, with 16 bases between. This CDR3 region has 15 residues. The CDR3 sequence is CSARDLGGSGEKLFF. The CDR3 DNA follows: TGCAGTGCTAGAGATCTGGGAGGGTCAGGGGAAAAACTGTTTTTT.

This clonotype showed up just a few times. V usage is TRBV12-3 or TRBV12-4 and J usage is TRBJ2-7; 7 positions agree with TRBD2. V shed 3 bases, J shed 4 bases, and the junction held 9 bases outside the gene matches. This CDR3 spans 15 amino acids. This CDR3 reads CASSLLRGSKYEQYF. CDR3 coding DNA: TGTGCCAGCAGTTTGCTGCGGGGGAGTAAGTACGAGCAGTACTTC.

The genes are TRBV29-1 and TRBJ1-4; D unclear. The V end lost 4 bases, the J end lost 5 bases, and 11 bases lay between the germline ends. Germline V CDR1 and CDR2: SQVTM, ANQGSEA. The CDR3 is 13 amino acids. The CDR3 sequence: CSVVKGVNEKLFF. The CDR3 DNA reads TGCAGCGTTGTGAAGGGCGTAAATGAAAAACTGTTTTTT.

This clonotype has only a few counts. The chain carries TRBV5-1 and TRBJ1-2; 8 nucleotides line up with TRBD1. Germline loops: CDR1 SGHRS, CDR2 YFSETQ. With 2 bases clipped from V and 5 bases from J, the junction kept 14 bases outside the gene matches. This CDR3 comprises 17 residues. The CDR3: CASSLVRGRFLSYGYTF. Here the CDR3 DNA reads TGCGCCAGCAGCTTAGTCAGGGGGCGGTTTTTATCTTATGGCTACACCTTC.

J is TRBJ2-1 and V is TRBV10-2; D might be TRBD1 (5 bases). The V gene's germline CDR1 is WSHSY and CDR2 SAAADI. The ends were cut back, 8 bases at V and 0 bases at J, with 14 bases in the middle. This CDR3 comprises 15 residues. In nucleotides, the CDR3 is TGCGCCAGCTCAGGGCCTCTGAGCTCCTACAATGAGCAGTTCTTC. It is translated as CASSGPLSSYNEQFF.

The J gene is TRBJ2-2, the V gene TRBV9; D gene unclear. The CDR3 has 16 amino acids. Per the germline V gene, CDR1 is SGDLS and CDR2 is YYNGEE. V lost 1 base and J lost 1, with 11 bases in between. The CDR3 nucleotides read TGTGCCAGCAGCGTATGGAAGACCTTGAACACCGGGGAGCTGTTTTTT. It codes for CASSVWKTLNTGELFF.

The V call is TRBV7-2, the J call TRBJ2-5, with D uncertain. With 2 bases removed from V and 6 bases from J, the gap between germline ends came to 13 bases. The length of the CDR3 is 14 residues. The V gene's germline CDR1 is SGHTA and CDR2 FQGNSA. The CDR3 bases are TGTGCCAGCAGCTTAAACGCCCCCGCGAAGACCCAGTACTTC. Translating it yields CASSLNAPAKTQYF.

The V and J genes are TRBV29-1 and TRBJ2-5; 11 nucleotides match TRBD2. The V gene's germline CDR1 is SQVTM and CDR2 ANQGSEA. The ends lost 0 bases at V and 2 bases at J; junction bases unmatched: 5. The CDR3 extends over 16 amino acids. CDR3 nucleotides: TGCAGCGTTGAAGATCTTTGGACTAGCGGGCAAGAGACCCAGTACTTC. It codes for CSVEDLWTSGQETQYF.

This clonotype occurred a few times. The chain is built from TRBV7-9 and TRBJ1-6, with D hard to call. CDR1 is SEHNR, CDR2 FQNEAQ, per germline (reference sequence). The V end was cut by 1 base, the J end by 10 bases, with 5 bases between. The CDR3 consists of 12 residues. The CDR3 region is CASSLDVSPLHF. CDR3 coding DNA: TGTGCCAGCAGCTTAGACGTCTCACCCCTCCACTTT.

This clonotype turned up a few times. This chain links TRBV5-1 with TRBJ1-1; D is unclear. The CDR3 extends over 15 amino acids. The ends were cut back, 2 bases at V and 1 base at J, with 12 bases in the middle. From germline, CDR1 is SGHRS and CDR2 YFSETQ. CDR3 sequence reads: CASSFWGKGNTEAFF. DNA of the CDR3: TGCGCCAGCAGCTTCTGGGGAAAGGGGAACACTGAAGCTTTCTTT.